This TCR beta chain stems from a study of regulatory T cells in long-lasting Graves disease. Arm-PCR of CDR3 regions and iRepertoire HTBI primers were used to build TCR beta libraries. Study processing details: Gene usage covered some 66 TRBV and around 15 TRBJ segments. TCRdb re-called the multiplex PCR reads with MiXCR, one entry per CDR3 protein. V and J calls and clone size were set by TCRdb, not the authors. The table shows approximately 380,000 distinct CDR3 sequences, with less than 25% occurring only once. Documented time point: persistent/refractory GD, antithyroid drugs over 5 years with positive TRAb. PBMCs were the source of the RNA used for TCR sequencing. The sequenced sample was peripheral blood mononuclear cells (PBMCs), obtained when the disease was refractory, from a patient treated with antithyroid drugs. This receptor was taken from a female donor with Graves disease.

The CDR3 coding sequence is TGTGCCAGCTCTACCCAAGGTGGCGGATACACAGATACGCAGTATTTT. Protein sequence: CASSTQGGGYTDTQYF. V and J are TRBV28 and TRBJ2-3; D call uncertain. V dropped 8 bases and J dropped 2 bases, with 20 bases sitting between them. The CDR3 runs 16 residues. CDR1 and CDR2 (germline): MDHEN, SYDVKM.